This record looks at one TCR beta chain sequence and its context. Its antigen specificity is not known. Base qualities are not recorded, but no much larger clone differs from it by a single base. This specimen belongs to a study of T cell repertoires in cytomegalovirus infection (dated by TCRdb to the late 2010s). Broadly, across the study: The peptide stimulations were aimed at well-studied HLA-B-restricted epitopes as well as recently identified HLA-C-restricted CMV epitopes, whose presentation resists viral immunomodulation. Donor HLA type was relevant to the analysis, as public TCR beta signatures indicated carriage of CMV infection together with the matching HLA type.

TCRdb lists the instrument as Illumina HiSeq 1500. Using fastp trimming at Q25 and MiXCR clonotype assembly, TCRdb reanalyzed the public sequencing data and kept in-frame beta chains. All rows with the same CDR3 protein become a single entry with the most common DNA and genes. The sample table records hundreds of thousands of distinct CDR3 sequences; roughly 30% of these occur just once. The ten largest clones take up about an eighth of the sample. What the treatment or condition label conveys for this sample: in vitro stimulation with specific CMV peptide epitopes to enrich CMV-specific T cells. Here V drops 0 bases and J drops 3 bases, and the junction holds 3 bases not matched to any gene. Based on the germline V gene, the CDR1 and CDR2 sequences are SGDLS and YYNGEE. From the cysteine through the phenylalanine, the CDR3 covers 15 amino acids. Of all the DNA, just the CDR3 is kept, 45 bases in frame from base 1.

Paper-wide results and their limitations: The ex vivo response was dominated by HLA-C-restricted CMV-specific TCR beta clonotypes, which also provided the single most frequent clonotype in two of eight donors. In both this cohort and an independent roughly 350-donor cohort, the cumulative frequency of public TCR beta family members distinguished carriers of CMV infection plus the relevant HLA type.

This TCR came from a human donor in good health (CMV status not recorded). Some clones in this sample may be carry-over from other donors' samples. The rearrangement combines TRBV9 with TRBJ2-5, with TRBD2 matching 9 junction bases. The source material was cultured CD8+ T cells from PBMCs, sampled from culture after CMV antigen stimulation. The CDR3: CASSVDGGGEETQYF. DNA sequence: TGTGCCAGCAGCGTAGACGGCGGGGGGGAAGAGACCCAGTACTTC.